In its sample, the clone carrying this T cell receptor beta chain was seen many times. Its antigen is still unknown. Quantitative 5'-RACE with molecular barcodes was used to make the TCR beta libraries. TCRdb passed the 5' RACE reads through MiXCR, listing each CDR3 protein once. The sample holds 700,000 to 850,000 distinct CDR3 sequences, about 10% seen once. The sample is drawn from a study of CD8 T cells in ankylosing spondylitis. Notes on the study in general: The study identified a TCR beta motif of several highly homologous variants that appeared characteristic of ankylosing spondylitis blood.

Germline V lookup: CDR1 SQVTM, CDR2 ANQGSEA. This CDR3 region has 15 residues. V was trimmed by 6 bases and J by 0 bases, leaving 15 bases between them. This receptor was taken from a male donor with ankylosing spondylitis. The chain recombines TRBV29-1 with TRBJ2-1, with D perhaps TRBD1 or TRBD2 (5 bases each). The specimen sequenced was blood, either unsorted or a sorted T cell fraction (not recorded which). The DNA for the CDR3 is TGCAGCGTCCGAGGGGACCCAGGCTCCTACAATGAGCAGTTCTTC. Translated: CSVRGDPGSYNEQFF.